The 26 T cell receptor beta chains in this list originate from one sample, sequenced in a study of T cell responses to AZD1222 COVID-19 vaccine. Here immunoSEQ multiplex PCR was the method, and the copy in TCRdb shows in-frame clones only, minus some. Here the sample spans roughly 100,000 clones, approximately 87% being singletons. The material was peripheral blood, obtained on day 0 of AZD1222 vaccination. These receptors all come from an adult in good health.

The V call is TRBV3-1 (or the pseudogene TRBV3-2), the J call TRBJ2-7, with 11 positions matching TRBD2. The CDR3 has 14 residues. Trimming removed 4 bases from V and 7 bases from J; junction bases left unmatched: 6. Germline CDR1 is LGHDT and CDR2 is YNNKEL (reference sequence). CDR3 in DNA: TGTGCCAGCAGCCCTGGACTAGCGGGCAATGAGCAGTACTTC. It encodes CASSPGLAGNEQYF.

CDR3 in amino acids: CASSPGTLTYNEQFF. The CDR3 nucleotides are TGTGCCAGCAGTCCCGGGACATTGACCTACAATGAGCAGTTCTTC. The chain is built from TRBV6-6 and TRBJ2-1; D is possibly TRBD1 (6 bases). Trimming left V 5 bases short and J 2 bases short, with 13 bases between. Germline CDR1 MNHNY, CDR2 SVGAGI (reference sequence). The CDR3 extends over 15 amino acids.

The chain employs TRBV4-2 and TRBJ1-3; D not resolved. The CDR3 totals 14 residues. Trimming cost V 0 bases and J 2 bases, with 5 bases left between them. Germline V gene lookup returns CDR1 LGHNA and CDR2 YNFKEQ. The CDR3 nucleotides read TGTGCCAGCAGCCAAGATTCTCCTGGAAACACCATATATTTT. It yields the protein CASSQDSPGNTIYF.

The chain employs TRBV28 and TRBJ2-1, with no clear D. Between the trimmed V and J ends, which lost 2 bases and 8 bases, there was a span of 13 bases. Germline V gene data show CDR1 as MDHEN and CDR2 as SYDVKM. This CDR3 is built from 14 residues. CDR3 bases: TGTGCCAGCAGTTTAAGGCCCACTGGCGATGAGCAGTTCTTC. Translation: CASSLRPTGDEQFF.

The V call is TRBV7-6, the J call TRBJ2-5, with D possibly matching TRBD1 (5 bases). The germline V gene has CDR1 SGHVS and CDR2 FNYEAQ. Trimming took 6 bases from V and 4 from J, leaving 18 bases between them. The CDR3 runs to 15 residues. The CDR3: CASRKGGAMGETQYF. The CDR3, as DNA: TGTGCCAGCAGGAAAGGTGGGGCGATGGGAGAGACCCAGTACTTC. Full variable domain (remainder filled in from reference TRBV7-6 and TRBJ2-5): GAGVSQSPRYKVTKRGQDVALRCDPISGHVSLYWYRQALGQGPEFLTYFNYEAQQDKSGLPNDRFSAERPEGSISTLTIQRTEQRDSAMYRCASRKGGAMGETQYFGPGTRLLVL.

This rearrangement joins TRBV7-2 to TRBJ1-6; D is unresolved. Trimming took off 3 bases at V and 7 bases at J, with 7 bases between the two ends. Germline assignment: CDR1 SGHTA and CDR2 FQGNSA. CDR3 length: 13 residues. The CDR3 sequence: CASSLTGNSPLHF. In nucleotides, the CDR3 is TGTGCCAGCAGCTTGACCGGGAATTCACCCCTCCACTTT.

The rearrangement uses TRBV5-1 and TRBJ1-4; 8 bases are a match to TRBD1. Germline V gene lookup returns CDR1 SGHRS and CDR2 YFSETQ. V lost 2 bases, J lost 3 bases, and 0 bases stayed unmatched. The CDR3 is made up of 14 amino acids. CDR3 sequence reads: CASSLQGANEKLFF. The CDR3 DNA is TGCGCCAGCAGCTTACAGGGGGCTAATGAAAAACTGTTTTTT. The complete variable domain, with remaining parts taken from reference TRBV5-1 and TRBJ1-4, reads KAGVTQTPRYLIKTRGQQVTLSCSPISGHRSVSWYQQTPGQGLQFLFEYFSETQRNKGNFPGRFSGRQFSNSRSEMNVSTLELGDSALYLCASSLQGANEKLFFGSGTQLSVL.

The chain carries TRBV15 and TRBJ1-4, with D perhaps matching TRBD1 (5 bases). Per germline, CDR1 LNHNV and CDR2 YYDKDF (reference sequence). This CDR3 region has 14 residues. Trimming pared 4 bases from V and 4 bases from J, leaving 10 bases between. The CDR3 here is CATSTGTYNEKLFF. CDR3 DNA: TGTGCCACCAGCACCGGGACCTATAATGAAAAACTGTTTTTT.

The chain recombines TRBV23-1 with TRBJ2-7; 9 bases match TRBD1. TRBV23-1 is labeled an ORF, and its function is uncertain. V lost 10 bases to trimming and J lost 3 bases; unmatched junction nucleotides: 10. The CDR3 is made up of 14 amino acids. The CDR3 sequence is CATTRGQGRYEQYF. DNA for the CDR3: TGCGCCACCACGAGGGGACAGGGTCGCTACGAGCAGTACTTC.

This clone was counted a single time. CDR3 nucleotide sequence: TGTGCCACCAGTGATTTGTGGGGCTACGAGCAGTACTTC. Translated: CATSDLWGYEQYF. V gene TRBV24-1 combines with J gene TRBJ2-7; D is undetermined. This CDR3 comprises 13 residues. CDR1 KGHDR and CDR2 SFDVKD come from the germline V gene. Trimming took 0 bases from V and 3 from J, leaving 5 bases between them.

The CDR3 is CASSSLSGGAYNEQFF. CDR3 bases: TGTGCCAGCAGCTCCCTCTCGGGCGGGGCCTACAATGAGCAGTTCTTC. The chain carries TRBV11-2 and TRBJ2-1; weak D call: TRBD2 (6 bases). Trimming stripped 4 bases from V and 2 bases from J, with 15 bases between. The CDR3 runs to 16 residues. The germline gives CDR1 SGHAT, CDR2 FQNNGV. Full variable domain (outside the CDR3, taken from reference TRBV11-2 and TRBJ2-1): EAGVAQSPRYKIIEKRQSVAFWCNPISGHATLYWYQQILGQGPKLLIQFQNNGVVDDSQLPKDRFSAERLKGVDSTLKIQPAKLEDSAVYLCASSSLSGGAYNEQFFGPGTRLTVL.

The rearrangement joins TRBV5-4 to TRBJ2-1; D may be TRBD1 (5 bases). The germline V gene has CDR1 SGHNT and CDR2 YYREEE (reference sequence). Between the trimmed V and J ends, which lost 5 bases and 8 bases, there was a span of 8 bases. This CDR3 spans 11 amino acids. CDR3 loop: CASSWGYEQFF. CDR3 sequence (DNA): TGTGCCAGCAGTTGGGGCTATGAGCAGTTCTTC.

The chain uses TRBV28 and TRBJ2-7, with TRBD1 as a possible D gene (5 bases). V was pared by 2 bases and J by 0 bases, with 11 bases between. This CDR3 has 15 amino acids. The germline V gene encodes CDR1 MDHEN and CDR2 SYDVKM. CDR3 DNA sequence: TGTGCCAGCAGTTTAGACAGCTATAGCTCCTACGAGCAGTACTTC. This gives the protein CASSLDSYSSYEQYF.

The V call is TRBV4-3, the J call TRBJ2-4, with a weak D call TRBD1 (6 bases). The germline CDR1 and CDR2 sequences are LGHNA and YSLEER. The CDR3 has 18 residues. V was cut by 0 bases and J by 0 bases, with 15 bases left in between. This chain's CDR3 is CASSQDPGAVVAKNIQYF. CDR3 bases: TGCGCCAGCAGCCAAGATCCAGGGGCAGTGGTAGCCAAAAACATTCAGTACTTC.

The V and J genes are TRBV25-1 and TRBJ2-1, with 8 bases matching TRBD2. This CDR3 has 15 amino acids. After removal of 3 bases from V and 12 bases from J, the junction contained 13 bases not matched to a gene. Germline-derived CDR1 and CDR2 are MGHDK and SYGVNS. Written as DNA, the CDR3 is TGTGCCAGCAGTGATCGATTCGGGGGGGAGCGGGCGCAGTTCTTC. Translation gives CASSDRFGGERAQFF.

V and J are TRBV6-5 and TRBJ1-1, with D maybe TRBD1 (5 bases). In germline, CDR1 is MNHEY, CDR2 SVGAGI. Trimming cost V 5 bases and J 3 bases, with 10 bases left between them. CDR3 length equals 13 residues. The CDR3 DNA follows: TGTGCCAGCAGTCGCCTCAGGGACACTGAAGCTTTCTTT. It yields the protein CASSRLRDTEAFF.

CDR3 DNA: TGTGCCAGTAGTCTATCCCCGAGAGGGAACACCGGGGAGCTGTTTTTT. Translated: CASSLSPRGNTGELFF. This chain uses TRBV19 with TRBJ2-2, with D unclear. The CDR3 extends over 16 amino acids. Germline-derived CDR1 and CDR2 are LNHDA and SQIVND (reference sequence). V lost 5 bases to trimming and J lost 1 base, with 14 bases between them.

The CDR3 loop reads CAWSGPGSNQPQHF. The DNA for the CDR3 is TGTGCCTGGAGCGGGCCGGGGAGCAATCAGCCCCAGCATTTT. This sequence joins TRBV30 and TRBJ1-5; D gene ambiguous. V was trimmed by 3 bases and J by 1 base, leaving 10 bases between them. Germline V lookup: CDR1 GTSNPN, CDR2 SVGIG (reference sequence). This CDR3 region has 14 residues.

This chain links TRBV6-1 with TRBJ1-5, with 8 nucleotides matching TRBD1. The CDR3 has 16 residues. V shed 2 bases and J 5 bases; nucleotides not matched to a gene: 8. Per the germline V gene, CDR1 is MNHNS and CDR2 is SASEGT. DNA of the CDR3: TGTGCCAGCAGTGAAATAGCAGGGGGCGCGTATCAGCCCCAGCATTTT. It translates to CASSEIAGGAYQPQHF.

The V gene is TRBV28, the J gene TRBJ2-7; 7 bases match TRBD1. Germline lookup yields CDR1 MDHEN and CDR2 SYDVKM. The CDR3 consists of 14 residues. V shed 9 bases and J 2 bases; nucleotides not matched to a gene: 10. The CDR3 DNA follows: TGTGCCAGTCTCTGGGGACAGAGAACCTACGAGCAGTACTTC. Translation gives CASLWGQRTYEQYF.

The CDR3 sequence is CASSQRVTGGELSTEAFF. Here the CDR3 DNA reads TGCGCCAGCAGCCAACGCGTCACAGGGGGCGAGTTGAGCACTGAAGCTTTCTTT. The chain couples TRBV4-3 to TRBJ1-1, with TRBD1 identical over 9 bases. CDR3 length: 18 amino acids. Per germline, CDR1 LGHNA and CDR2 YSLEER. After removal of 2 bases from V and 4 bases from J, the junction contained 14 bases not matched to a gene.

As concerns this clone: The same CDR3 is also encoded by other DNA sequences in this sample. The rearrangement uses TRBV9 and TRBJ2-7, with 8 bases aligning to TRBD2. CDR1 and CDR2 (germline): SGDLS, YYNGEE. V shed 2 bases and J 3 bases; nucleotides not matched to a gene: 4. The length of the CDR3 is 14 residues. The CDR3 nucleotides are TGTGCCAGCAGCGTGGCGGGGACTAGCTACGAGCAGTACTTC. Translation gives CASSVAGTSYEQYF.

This chain uses TRBV19 with TRBJ2-1, with unresolved D. The CDR3 covers 12 residues. V lost 1 base and J 8 bases, leaving 6 bases between the germline ends. From germline, CDR1 is LNHDA and CDR2 SQIVND (reference sequence). The CDR3 nucleotides read TGTGCCAGTAGTATAGGGGCCCATGAGCAGTTCTTC. Amino acids: CASSIGAHEQFF.

This chain joins TRBV28 and TRBJ2-7, with 8 bases matching TRBD2. Trimming at V came to 2 bases and at J to 7 bases, leaving 10 bases not matched to a gene. The germline gives CDR1 MDHEN, CDR2 SYDVKM. The CDR3 runs to 15 residues. The CDR3 coding sequence is TGTGCCAGCAGTTTACTAGACAGCGGGGGATTGGAGCAGTACTTC. It is translated as CASSLLDSGGLEQYF.

V gene TRBV3-1 (or the pseudogene TRBV3-2) combines with J gene TRBJ2-3; possible D gene TRBD1, 5 bases. The CDR3 extends over 15 amino acids. Germline V gives CDR1 LGHDT, CDR2 YNNKEL (reference sequence). V shed 3 bases and J shed 4 bases, with 14 bases lying between them. CDR3 loop: CASSQARALSDTQYF. DNA of the CDR3: TGTGCCAGCAGCCAGGCCAGGGCATTATCAGATACGCAGTATTTT.

The chain combines TRBV24-1 with TRBJ2-1, with 10 bases matching TRBD2. Germline V gene data show CDR1 as KGHDR and CDR2 as SFDVKD. The CDR3 runs to 15 residues. With 9 bases clipped from V and 3 bases from J, the junction kept 7 bases outside the gene matches. The CDR3 DNA is TGTGCCACCGGGAGAGCGGGAGGGAACTACAATGAGCAGTTCTTC. Its protein is CATGRAGGNYNEQFF.